Below are 21 T cell receptor beta chains sequenced from a single sample in a study of early stage breast cancer tumors. Assay used: immunoSEQ multiplex PCR; TCRdb lists only in-frame clones, some missing. The table records over 25,000 clones, 80% of them present only once. Sequencing was done on a sample of blood. The receptors derive from a person aged 55 to 75 with breast cancer.

The V call is TRBV5-6, the J call TRBJ2-7, with TRBD2 matching 15 bases. The CDR3 has 18 residues. The J segment lost 4 bases and the V segment lost 4 bases, leaving 12 bases of the junction unmatched. Germline assignment: CDR1 SGHDT and CDR2 YYEEEE. DNA for the CDR3: TGTGCCAGCAGCCCGGGACTAGCGGGAGGTTTTTGGAGTTACGAGCAGTACTTC. Translation gives CASSPGLAGGFWSYEQYF.

The chain carries TRBV2 and TRBJ1-4, with TRBD1 matching 8 bases. V shed 4 bases and J 10 bases; nucleotides not matched to a gene: 8. Germline V gives CDR1 SNHLY, CDR2 FYNNEI. This CDR3 region has 14 residues. CDR3 region: CASSGDRGVGKLFF. Written as DNA, the CDR3 is TGTGCCAGCAGTGGTGACAGGGGTGTCGGAAAACTGTTTTTT.

V usage is TRBV10-3 and J usage is TRBJ2-2; 15 bases match TRBD2. Per germline, CDR1 ENHRY and CDR2 SYGVKD. CDR3 length: 18 amino acids. The junction had 7 bases not matched to a gene; V was cut back by 7 bases and J by 1 base. CDR3 sequence: CAIKSGLAGGVNTGELFF. The CDR3 DNA reads TGTGCCATCAAGAGCGGACTAGCGGGAGGGGTGAACACCGGGGAGCTGTTTTTT.

The chain uses TRBV9 and TRBJ2-5; TRBD2 is a possible D gene (7 bases). The germline V gene encodes CDR1 SGDLS and CDR2 YYNGEE. The V end was cut by 6 bases, the J end by 1 base, with 19 bases between. This CDR3 is 16 amino acids long. CDR3 in amino acids: CASTPSPAGAQETQYF. The CDR3 DNA reads TGTGCCAGCACCCCCTCTCCCGCGGGGGCCCAAGAGACCCAGTACTTC.

This chain connects TRBV29-1 to TRBJ2-7; D may be TRBD1 (7 bases). This CDR3 is built from 14 residues. Trimming took 5 bases from V and 4 from J, leaving 18 bases between them. Germline values: CDR1 SQVTM, CDR2 ANQGSEA. The CDR3 sequence is CSVKRDRDSYEQYF. Here the CDR3 DNA reads TGCAGCGTTAAACGCGACAGGGACTCATACGAGCAGTACTTC.

The V call is TRBV5-4, the J call TRBJ2-7, with 7 bases fitting TRBD1. Germline CDR1 is SGHNT and CDR2 is YYREEE (reference sequence). This CDR3 has 15 amino acids. J lost 2 bases, V lost 4 bases, and 9 bases had no gene match. The CDR3 DNA is TGTGCCAGCAGCCACCATTGGGACAGTCCCTACGAGCAGTACTTC. This encodes CASSHHWDSPYEQYF. The entire variable domain, with the rest obtained from reference TRBV5-4 and TRBJ2-7, is as follows: ETGVTQSPTHLIKTRGQQVTLRCSSQSGHNTVSWYQQALGQGPQFIFQYYREEENGRGNFPPRFSGLQFPNYSSELNVNALELDDSALYLCASSHHWDSPYEQYFGPGTRLTVT.

The chain joins TRBV11-2 to TRBJ2-6, with 11 bases lining up with TRBD1. Germline loops: CDR1 SGHAT, CDR2 FQNNGV. Trimming took 5 bases from V and 3 from J; bases not matched to a gene: 9. This CDR3 is built from 18 residues. This chain's CDR3 is CASSLGTGGDYGANVLTF. CDR3 coding DNA: TGTGCCAGCAGCCTAGGGACAGGGGGGGATTATGGGGCCAACGTCCTGACTTTC.

This clone showed up just a few times. The chain has TRBV7-2 and TRBJ2-2, with D perhaps matching TRBD2 (7 bases). V was pared by 2 bases and J by 5 bases, with 9 bases between. CDR3 size: 14 residues. The germline CDR1 and CDR2 sequences are SGHTA and FQGNSA. The DNA for the CDR3 is TGTGCCAGCAGCTTAAAGGGGGGGACCGGGGAGCTGTTTTTT. Translation: CASSLKGGTGELFF.

The chain employs TRBV5-8 and TRBJ2-7; the match to TRBD2 covers 13 bases. With V trimmed by 4 bases and J by 4 bases, 8 bases remained unmatched. CDR3 length equals 16 residues. The germline V gene encodes CDR1 SGHTS and CDR2 YDEGEE. CDR3 sequence (DNA): TGTGCCAGCAGCCCCCCAGGACTAGCGGGAGCATACGAGCAGTACTTC. It translates to CASSPPGLAGAYEQYF.

The CDR3 DNA reads TGTGCCAGCTCACCCTCAGCGGGAGTAAACGAGCAGTTCTTC. The encoded protein is CASSPSAGVNEQFF. This chain joins TRBV18 and TRBJ2-1; 8 bases match TRBD2. V was clipped by 3 bases and J by 10 bases; unmatched bases: 8. Germline CDR1 reads KGHSH; CDR2 reads LQKENI. The length of the CDR3 is 14 residues.

The rearrangement links TRBV11-2 to TRBJ2-1, with D perhaps matching TRBD2 (6 bases). The V gene lost 8 bases and the J gene lost 8 bases, with 13 bases spanning the gap. CDR1 is SGHAT and CDR2 is FQNNGV in the germline V gene. The CDR3 loop spans 12 amino acids. DNA of the CDR3: TGTGCCAGCTCGGAGGGAATCCATGAGCAGTTCTTC. Translation: CASSEGIHEQFF.

The V and J genes are TRBV4-3 and TRBJ2-7, with D perhaps TRBD2 (6 bases). Germline CDR1 is LGHNA and CDR2 is YSLEER. V dropped 3 bases and J dropped 2 bases, with 11 bases sitting between them. The CDR3 has 14 residues. The DNA of the CDR3 is TGCGCCAGCAGCCAGGGACTCGCAACCTACGAGCAGTACTTC. Amino acid sequence: CASSQGLATYEQYF.

V usage is TRBV19 and J usage is TRBJ2-5, with D unresolved. The ends were cut back, 0 bases at V and 5 bases at J, with 16 bases in the middle. Germline lookup yields CDR1 LNHDA and CDR2 SQIVND (reference sequence). The CDR3 consists of 16 residues. The CDR3, as DNA: TGTGCCAGTAGTATAGATCGATCAGGCAGCAGGGAGACCCAGTACTTC. This codes for CASSIDRSGSRETQYF.

In this sample, this clone turned up once. The chain uses TRBV28 and TRBJ2-2; 9 bases line up with TRBD2. The trim removed 8 bases at V and 7 bases at J, leaving 14 bases unmatched. The CDR3 length is 16 residues. The germline V gene has CDR1 MDHEN and CDR2 SYDVKM. DNA for the CDR3: TGTGCCAGCCTTAAGAGCCCTAGCGGGAACGGCGGGGAGCTGTTTTTT. It encodes CASLKSPSGNGGELFF.

The J gene is TRBJ2-2, the V gene TRBV9; 11 nucleotides align to TRBD2. The germline CDR1 and CDR2 sequences are SGDLS and YYNGEE. CDR3 length: 17 residues. J gave up 7 bases and V 3 bases, and 11 bases lay outside the gene matches. The CDR3 sequence is CASSAMGLAGGIGELFF. In DNA, the CDR3 is TGTGCCAGCAGCGCTATGGGGCTAGCGGGAGGCATCGGGGAGCTGTTTTTT. The full variable domain, completed using reference TRBV9 and TRBJ2-2, is DSGVTQTPKHLITATGQRVTLRCSPRSGDLSVYWYQQSLDQGLQFLIQYYNGEERAKGNILERFSAQQFPDLHSELNLSSLELGDSALYFCASSAMGLAGGIGELFFGEGSRLTVL.

The rearrangement uses TRBV12-5 and TRBJ1-5, with TRBD1 matching 12 bases. The CDR3 loop spans 15 amino acids. The ends lost 7 bases at V and 6 bases at J; junction bases unmatched: 7. CDR1 is LGHNT, CDR2 FRNRAP, per germline. The DNA of the CDR3 is TGTGCTAGTGCCGTGGGGACAGGGGGCGGTCAGCCCCAGCATTTT. Amino acids: CASAVGTGGGQPQHF.

The J gene is TRBJ2-7, the V gene TRBV25-1, with 10 bases lining up with TRBD2. This CDR3 spans 17 amino acids. Per the germline V gene, CDR1 is MGHDK and CDR2 is SYGVNS. Germline trimming cut 4 bases from V and 2 bases from J; bases unmatched to any gene: 11. CDR3 in DNA: TGTGCCAGCAGTGGCTCGAGGAAGCGGGAGGGGGCCTACGAGCAGTACTTC. Translating gives CASSGSRKREGAYEQYF.

The sample holds a few counts of this clone. The chain joins TRBV2 to TRBJ1-2; the match to TRBD1 covers 9 bases. This CDR3 is built from 14 residues. V shed 0 bases, J shed 7 bases, and the junction held 3 bases outside the gene matches. Germline lookup yields CDR1 SNHLY and CDR2 FYNNEI. CDR3: CASSEAADRGGYTF. The CDR3 coding sequence is TGTGCCAGCAGTGAAGCGGCGGACAGGGGTGGCTACACCTTC.

The chain links TRBV30 to TRBJ1-2; 9 bases agree with TRBD1. CDR1 and CDR2 (germline): GTSNPN, SVGIG (reference sequence). CDR3 length: 14 residues. V lost 4 bases, J lost 4 bases, and 7 bases stayed unmatched. CDR3 coding DNA: TGTGCCTGGACCCTCCGGGACAGGGCCTATGGCTACACCTTC. Translating it yields CAWTLRDRAYGYTF. Variable domain in full (rest from reference TRBV30 and TRBJ1-2): SQTIHQWPATLVQPVGSPLSLECTVEGTSNPNLYWYRQAAGRGLQLLFYSVGIGQISSEVPQNLSASRPQDRQFILSSKKLLLSDSGFYLCAWTLRDRAYGYTFGSGTRLTVV.

In its sample, this clone was seen a few times. The chain has TRBV5-6 and TRBJ1-1; D ambiguous. The CDR3 totals 13 residues. Germline CDR1 reads SGHDT; CDR2 reads YYEEEE. V was clipped by 0 bases and J by 2 bases, with 5 bases between them. CDR3 nucleotide sequence: TGTGCCAGCAGCTTGGCCACTAACACTGAAGCTTTCTTT. Translation: CASSLATNTEAFF.

The rearrangement links TRBV2 to TRBJ2-1, with TRBD2 matching over 7 bases. The CDR3 loop spans 17 amino acids. Trimming cost V 5 bases and J 2 bases; bases outside gene matches: 12. Germline V gene lookup returns CDR1 SNHLY and CDR2 FYNNEI. DNA for the CDR3: TGTGCCAGCAGTCGACTCGACAAACTAGCGACCTACAATGAGCAGTTCTTC. As protein: CASSRLDKLATYNEQFF. Supplemented by reference TRBV2 and TRBJ2-1, the full variable domain reads EPEVTQTPSHQVTQMGQEVILRCVPISNHLYFYWYRQILGQKVEFLVSFYNNEISEKSEIFDDQFSVERPDGSNFTLKIRSTKLEDSAMYFCASSRLDKLATYNEQFFGPGTRLTVL.